This is a list of T cell receptor beta chains from one sample in a study of read filtering for tumor transcriptome and immune sequencing. MiXCR was run by TCRdb on the reads, yielding one entry per CDR3 protein. The table shows 100,000 to 150,000 distinct CDR3 sequences, with 10% to 15% occurring only once. The sample taken for sequencing was a population of CD138-negative cells sorted from bone marrow. Receptors originate from a donor over 35 with multiple myeloma. CDR3s include the opening cysteine and the closing phenylalanine or tryptophan. D genes are given only for firm matches. A clone size is listed for some rows: how often the clone was seen (once, few, many), or a class if it is expanded.

D gene	V gene	J gene	clone size	CDR3 DNA	CDR3 protein
-	TRBV20-1	TRBJ2-1	many	TGCAGTGCTAGAGAATATCAGGGGATCTACAATGAGCAGTTCTTC	CSAREYQGIYNEQFF
-	TRBV11-2	TRBJ2-1	many	TGTGCCAGCAGCTTACCCCTTTACAATGAGCAGTTCTTC	CASSLPLYNEQFF
-	TRBV18	TRBJ2-1	many	TGTGCCAGCTCACCGGGGGTGTCGCACAATGAGCAGTTCTTC	CASSPGVSHNEQFF
TRBD1	TRBV24-1	TRBJ1-5	many	TGTGCCACCAGTGATTTCGGACAGGGGAATCAGCCCCAGCATTTT	CATSDFGQGNQPQHF
TRBD1	TRBV5-6	TRBJ1-4	many	TGTGCCAGCAGCAGGGGACCGACAGGGAGGGTCACGAATGAAAAACTGTTTTTT	CASSRGPTGRVTNEKLFF
-	TRBV29-1	TRBJ2-7	many	TGCAGCGTGTCTCTGGACGGTAGCTCCTACGAGCAGTACTTC	CSVSLDGSSYEQYF
-	TRBV5-1	TRBJ2-5	-	TGCGCCAGCAGCACCGCGCTCGCCACACAAGAGACCCAGTACTTC	CASSTALATQETQYF
-	TRBV19	TRBJ2-3	few	TGTGCTAGTCACAGGGGGTGCCGAGGGGGGGGAGATACGCAGTATTTT	CASHRGCRGGGDTQYF
TRBD2	TRBV5-1	TRBJ2-3	many	TGCGCCAGCAGCCCCTGGACTAGCGGGGGGACAGATACGCAGTATTTT	CASSPWTSGGTDTQYF
-	TRBV3-1	TRBJ2-5	few	TGTGCCAGCAGCCAAGGCTCATCTATGGCGGAGACCCAGTACTTC	CASSQGSSMAETQYF
-	TRBV30	TRBJ2-1	many	TGTGCCTGGAGAGTTAGGGGACAAAATGAGCAGTTCTTC	CAWRVRGQNEQFF
-	TRBV6-1	TRBJ1-5	many	TGTGCCAGCAGTGAAGCGGTAGGGACACTTAGCAATCAGCCCCAGCATTTT	CASSEAVGTLSNQPQHF
-	TRBV12-3/TRBV12-4	TRBJ2-7	few	TGTGCCAGCAGCCCATCGGAGTCCTACTCCTACGAGCAGTACTTC	CASSPSESYSYEQYF
-	TRBV20-1	TRBJ2-3	-	TGCAGTGCGGGAAAGGGGGGAACAGATACGCAGTATTTT	CSAGKGGTDTQYF
TRBD2	TRBV6-2/TRBV6-3	TRBJ2-1	many	TGTGCCAGCAGCTCCGGGGGGGGACCCTACAATGAGCAGTTCTTC	CASSSGGGPYNEQFF
TRBD1	TRBV15	TRBJ2-2	-	TGTGCCACCAGCAGTCCGAGGGGGACAGTGGACACCGGGGAGCTGTTTTTT	CATSSPRGTVDTGELFF
TRBD2	TRBV7-2	TRBJ2-2	many	TGTGCCAGCAGCTTAGGAGCGGGGGGATTCACCGGGGAGCTGTTTTTT	CASSLGAGGFTGELFF
TRBD1	TRBV7-3	TRBJ2-5	-	TGTGCCAGCAGCCCAACGATGCCGGGACAGCAAGAGACCCAGTACTTC	CASSPTMPGQQETQYF
-	TRBV9	TRBJ2-1	few	TGTGCCAGCAGCGTAGACCGGGGTTCCTACAATGAGCAGTTCTTC	CASSVDRGSYNEQFF
-	TRBV5-1	TRBJ1-1	many	TGCGCCAGCAGCTTGGAGACGGTGAACACTGAAGCTTTCTTT	CASSLETVNTEAFF
-	TRBV9	TRBJ2-5	many	TGTGCCAGCAGCGTAGCGGGGGGCCGACAAGAGACCCAGTACTTC	CASSVAGGRQETQYF
-	TRBV6-6	TRBJ2-1	many	TGTGCCAGCAGTCAGCAGGCGGTCCTACACAATGAGCAGTTCTTC	CASSQQAVLHNEQFF
TRBD1	TRBV5-1	TRBJ2-5	many	TGCGCCAGCAGCAAAATTCCCGGGACAGGTCCTGTGGAGACCCAGTACTTC	CASSKIPGTGPVETQYF
TRBD2	TRBV4-1	TRBJ2-5	few	TGCGCCAGCAGCCAAGAGGGGGGGGGAAAAGTCGGCCAAGAGACCCAGTACTTC	CASSQEGGGKVGQETQYF
TRBD2	TRBV20-1	TRBJ2-4	few	TGCAGTGGGACTAGCGGGAGACCCAAAAACATTCAGTACTTC	CSGTSGRPKNIQYF
TRBD1	TRBV6-6	TRBJ2-2	-	TGTGCCAGCTGGGACACGGGACAGGGGGAGCTGTTTTTT	CASWDTGQGELFF
-	TRBV28	TRBJ1-4	many	TGTGCCAGCAGTTTAGTAAGACAGGCCAGTCGTGAAAAACTGTTTTTT	CASSLVRQASREKLFF
TRBD2	TRBV5-1	TRBJ2-3	-	TGCGCCAGCAGCTTGGCTCGGATTAGCGGGAGGGCAGAAGATACGCAGTATTTT	CASSLARISGRAEDTQYF
TRBD1	TRBV11-1	TRBJ1-2	many	TGTGCCAGCAGCTCGCCGACGGACAGGAACTATGGCTACACCTTC	CASSSPTDRNYGYTF
-	TRBV20-1	TRBJ2-3	few	TGCAGTGCTAGTGGTGGGGGTGACACAGATACGCAGTATTTT	CSASGGGDTDTQYF
-	TRBV7-2	TRBJ2-3	many	TGTGCCAGCAGCTTGCTCGGCCCCGCCGATACGCAGTATTTT	CASSLLGPADTQYF
-	TRBV12-3/TRBV12-4	TRBJ2-1	many	TGTGCCAGCAGTCCGCGTTCTTACAATGAGCAGTTCTTC	CASSPRSYNEQFF
-	TRBV7-6	TRBJ1-1	many	TGTGCCAGCAGCTTAGGTGGTAAGGGGATCGGGACTGAAGCTTTCTTT	CASSLGGKGIGTEAFF
-	TRBV7-2	TRBJ2-6	many	TGTGCCAGCCTCTACTCTGGGGCCAACGTCCTGACTTTC	CASLYSGANVLTF
-	TRBV5-1	TRBJ2-3	few	TGCGCCAGCAGCTTGGTGTCAGGTAGCGAAGATACGCAGTATTTT	CASSLVSGSEDTQYF
TRBD1	TRBV29-1	TRBJ2-3	many	TGCAGCGTTGGGGACAGGGTCAGCACAGATACGCAGTATTTT	CSVGDRVSTDTQYF
-	TRBV7-6	TRBJ2-3	many	TGTGCCAGCAGCTTAGACCAGCGGGGCACAGATACGCAGTATTTT	CASSLDQRGTDTQYF
TRBD1	TRBV20-1	TRBJ1-1	many	TGCAGTGCCACAAGCCGGGACAGGGGTCTCCGGGTAAGGGTGAACACTGAAGCTTTCTTT	CSATSRDRGLRVRVNTEAFF
TRBD1	TRBV6-6	TRBJ2-1	many	TGTGCCAGCAGTCGTCGACAGGGGGCGGAAGTCAATGAGCAGTTCTTC	CASSRRQGAEVNEQFF
-	TRBV3-1	TRBJ2-5	-	TGTGCCAGCAGCCACAGTAGGACCGCCCAGTACTTC	CASSHSRTAQYF
-	TRBV7-2	TRBJ2-5	many	TGTGCCAGCAGCCCGGGGGAGGCGTTAGAGACCCAGTACTTC	CASSPGEALETQYF
-	TRBV6-6	TRBJ2-7	-	TGTGCCAGCAGTTACGGGGCTAACTACGAGCAGTACTTC	CASSYGANYEQYF
-	TRBV28	TRBJ2-1	many	TGTGCCAGCAGGGGGGACAATGAGCAGTTCTTC	CASRGDNEQFF
TRBD2	TRBV9	TRBJ2-1	many	TGTGCCAGCAGCGGGGGGGGACTAGCGGGAGATTATGAGCAGTTCTTC	CASSGGGLAGDYEQFF
-	TRBV5-1	TRBJ2-7	many	TGCGCCAGCAGCTTGACAGCGATGGGCGAGCAGTACTTC	CASSLTAMGEQYF
TRBD1	TRBV18	TRBJ1-5	many	TGTGCCAGCTCACCACCCCAGGGGGGGAATCAGCCCCAGCATTTT	CASSPPQGGNQPQHF
TRBD1	TRBV10-3	TRBJ1-5	many	TGTGCCATCAGTGGGACAGGGCCAAATCAGCCCCAGCATTTT	CAISGTGPNQPQHF
-	TRBV6-6	TRBJ2-2	few	TGTGCCAGCAGTTACCGGGGGAACACCGGGGAGCTGCTTTTT	CASSYRGNTGELLF
TRBD2	TRBV20-1	TRBJ2-3	many	TGCAGTGCTAGAGATCTGGGTCTAGCGGCTAGCACAGATACGCAGTATTTT	CSARDLGLAASTDTQYF